Included here is one TCR beta chain sequence, with context. In the same sample, other DNA sequences code for this CDR3. The source of the sample is a study of Ad26.COV2.S vaccination and SARS-CoV-2 variants. Study-level background: Vaccine-arm donor from the placebo-controlled COV1001 Ad26.COV2.S trial.

Germline CDR1 SGDLS, CDR2 YYNGEE. The V and J ends lost 0 bases and 5 bases respectively, with 11 bases between them. The CDR3 runs 14 residues. The table came from immunoSEQ multiplex PCR; TCRdb's copy has only in-frame clones and leaves some out. This sample has some 410,000 clones, with 92% found just once. Treatment here: 15 to 20 received Ad26.COV2.S at low or high dose, single or two shots; 5 received placebo; per-sample allocation not given. Collection of the samples took place on day 63 after the first injection of vaccine or placebo. It was an adult aged 18-55 years in Boston who was the donor.

This specimen was peripheral blood, taken in a trial of Ad26.COV2.S vaccine versus placebo. J is TRBJ2-5 and V is TRBV9; D remains ambiguous. This receptor was obtained from a person aged 18 to 65 who received the Ad26.COV2.S COVID-19 vaccine or a placebo. CDR3 residues: CASSVGGSQETQYF. CDR3 DNA sequence: TGTGCCAGCAGCGTAGGAGGTAGTCAGGAGACCCAGTACTTC.